Each of the 18 T cell receptor beta chains below was sequenced from the same sample in a study of CD8+ T cells in alopecia areata. RNA was extracted and reverse transcribed into cDNA as the sequencing template. Using immunoSEQ multiplex PCR, the repertoire was profiled, and TCRdb retains in-frame clones only, with some absent. Seen here are 150,000 to 200,000 clones, around three fifths observed once, and the top ten hold around 15%. Sample: CD4+ T cells sorted from blood, taken at week 0. These TCRs come from a human donor with alopecia areata.

The genes are TRBV30 and TRBJ1-5, with 9 nucleotides matching TRBD1. V gave up 0 bases and J gave up 9 bases; unmatched junction bases: 6. There are 14 residues in the CDR3. In germline, CDR1 is GTSNPN, CDR2 SVGIG (reference sequence). The CDR3 is CAWSVGQGPRPQHF. The CDR3, as DNA: TGTGCCTGGAGTGTGGGACAGGGTCCACGGCCCCAGCATTTT. The full variable domain, in which reference TRBV30 and TRBJ1-5 provide the parts outside the CDR3, is SQTIHQWPATLVQPVGSPLSLECTVEGTSNPNLYWYRQAAGRGLQLLFYSVGIGQISSEVPQNLSASRPQDRQFILSSKKLLLSDSGFYLCAWSVGQGPRPQHFGDGTRLSIL.

This clone showed up just a few times. The V call is TRBV10-3, the J call TRBJ2-7, with D possibly matching TRBD2 (6 bases). The CDR3 extends over 16 amino acids. V lost 8 bases and J lost 2, with 22 bases in between. CDR1 and CDR2 from the germline V gene are ENHRY and SYGVKD. The CDR3, as DNA: TGTGCCATCCAAGCCGTACCCGGGACTCGAACCTACGAGCAGTACTTC. Translated, it gives CAIQAVPGTRTYEQYF.

This rearrangement joins TRBV7-9 to TRBJ2-5; 7 bases agree with TRBD2. CDR3 size: 16 residues. Losses at the gene ends were 2 bases for V and 1 base for J; bases not matched to a gene: 7. The germline CDR1 and CDR2 sequences are SEHNR and FQNEAQ (reference sequence). CDR3: CASSLKRGVRQETQYF. CDR3 nucleotides: TGTGCCAGCAGCTTAAAGCGGGGAGTACGCCAAGAGACCCAGTACTTC.

The J gene is TRBJ1-6, the V gene TRBV4-1; TRBD1 might be the D (5 bases). The germline V and J ends were trimmed by 4 bases and 8 bases, with 18 bases remaining between them. This CDR3 is built from 16 residues. From germline, CDR1 is MGHRA and CDR2 YSYEKL. CDR3 coding DNA: TGCGCCAGCAGCCCGGATTTTGGGGCTTCATATTCACCCCTCCACTTT. The encoded protein is CASSPDFGASYSPLHF.

The rearrangement links TRBV29-1 to TRBJ2-3; D is perhaps TRBD2 (5 bases). This CDR3 is built from 13 residues. Germline CDR1 and CDR2: SQVTM and ANQGSEA. V lost 6 bases to trimming and J lost 1 base, with 11 bases between them. In nucleotides, the CDR3 is TGCAGCGTCCGGGGTCCCGGCACAGATACGCAGTATTTT. Amino acids: CSVRGPGTDTQYF.

In its sample, this clone was seen a few times. The gene calls are TRBV4-1 and TRBJ2-1, with D unclear. The CDR3 has 13 amino acids. Trimming removed 4 bases at V and 5 bases at J, with 9 bases between. Germline-derived CDR1 and CDR2 are MGHRA and YSYEKL. The CDR3 sequence: CASSRPTDNEQFF. For the CDR3, the DNA is TGCGCCAGCAGCCGACCTACGGACAATGAGCAGTTCTTC.

This clone was seen only a few times. The genes are TRBV4-1 and TRBJ2-5, with D uncertain. Germline V gene data show CDR1 as MGHRA and CDR2 as YSYEKL. V lost 4 bases and J lost 1, with 10 bases in between. The CDR3 runs to 14 residues. CDR3 in DNA: TGCGCCAGCAGCCTAACGGACGGCCAAGAGACCCAGTACTTC. This sequence encodes CASSLTDGQETQYF.

DNA for the CDR3: TGTGCCAGCTCACCTAAACCGCAAGAGACCCAGTACTTC. Translated, it gives CASSPKPQETQYF. V usage is TRBV18 and J usage is TRBJ2-5; D is undetermined. V was shortened by 3 bases and J by 2 bases, with 7 bases between the two germline ends. CDR1 is KGHSH and CDR2 is LQKENI in the germline V gene. This CDR3 region has 13 residues.

As to this clone: This same CDR3 is encoded by further DNA sequences in the sample. The V gene is TRBV7-2, the J gene TRBJ1-5; D not certain. Trimming removed 5 bases at V and 2 bases at J, with 7 bases between. Germline V lookup: CDR1 SGHTA, CDR2 FQGNSA. The CDR3 consists of 13 residues. This chain's CDR3 is CASSPPGNQPQHF. Written as DNA, the CDR3 is TGTGCCAGCAGCCCTCCGGGCAATCAGCCCCAGCATTTT.

The chain links TRBV6-6 to TRBJ2-5, with 8 bases aligning to TRBD1. CDR3 length: 15 amino acids. The V gene's germline CDR1 is MNHNY and CDR2 SVGAGI (reference sequence). The junction had 6 bases not matched to a gene; V was cut back by 2 bases and J by 4 bases. The CDR3 DNA reads as TGTGCCAGCAGTTACGGACAGGGAGGAGGAGAGACCCAGTACTTC. It specifies CASSYGQGGGETQYF.

This chain links TRBV19 with TRBJ2-4, with D unclear. CDR1 LNHDA and CDR2 SQIVND come from the germline V gene (reference sequence). Trimming left V 3 bases short and J 13 bases short, with 16 bases between. The CDR3 consists of 13 residues. The CDR3, as DNA: TGTGCCAGTAGTATCGATGGATATCGCCCCCAGTACTTC. Its protein product is CASSIDGYRPQYF.

Of note for this clone: A junction end diverges from the germline sequence, so it may reflect a read error. The J gene is TRBJ2-5, the V gene TRBV4-2; D is ambiguous. Germline-derived CDR1 and CDR2 are LGHNA and YNFKEQ. The CDR3 runs to 10 residues. CDR3 protein: CASSQKTQYF. The CDR3 DNA reads TGTGCCAGCAGCCAAAAGACCCAGTACTTC.

This chain links TRBV30 with TRBJ1-1; D is ambiguous. The V end lost 1 base, the J end lost 9 bases, and 9 bases lay between the germline ends. The CDR3 is made up of 11 amino acids. CDR1 is GTSNPN and CDR2 is SVGIG in the germline V gene (reference sequence). CDR3 nucleotides: TGTGCCTGGAGTGCGGACCGAAAAGCTTTCTTT. Translating gives CAWSADRKAFF.

This clone was observed once. Other DNA sequences from this sample encode an identical CDR3 as well. The chain is built from TRBV15 and TRBJ2-2; D may be TRBD1 (6 bases). This CDR3 is 13 amino acids long. V shed 2 bases and J shed 7 bases, with 8 bases lying between them. Germline-derived CDR1 and CDR2 are LNHNV and YYDKDF (reference sequence). The CDR3 sequence is CATSRQGSGELFF. The CDR3 nucleotides are TGTGCCACCAGCAGACAGGGGAGCGGGGAGCTGTTTTTT.

This clone was detected only a few times. The V gene is TRBV29-1, the J gene TRBJ2-7; no clear D gene. The germline V gene has CDR1 SQVTM and CDR2 ANQGSEA. The CDR3 sequence is 12 residues long. V was cut by 3 bases and J by 3 bases, with 9 bases left in between. The CDR3 DNA sequence: TGCAGCGTTGATGGGTCGGGCTACGAGCAGTACTTC. This translates into CSVDGSGYEQYF.

V is TRBV29-1 and J is TRBJ1-1; 7 bases are a match to TRBD1. Germline lookup yields CDR1 SQVTM and CDR2 ANQGSEA. This CDR3 contains 10 residues. Trimming took 6 bases from V and 7 from J; bases not matched to a gene: 2. CDR3 coding DNA: TGCAGCGTGACAGGGCTTGAAGCTTTCTTT. Its protein product is CSVTGLEAFF.

In this sample, this clone turned up a few times. The V call is TRBV7-6, the J call TRBJ1-1; D is unclear. V lost 2 bases to trimming and J lost 10 bases, with 11 bases between them. The CDR3 covers 12 residues. Germline V gene lookup returns CDR1 SGHVS and CDR2 FNYEAQ. CDR3 in DNA: TGTGCCAGCAGCTTACCTGGGTCGGGAGCTTTCTTT. This codes for CASSLPGSGAFF.

A few counts support this clone. The chain employs TRBV29-1 and TRBJ2-1, with unresolved D. Germline assignment: CDR1 SQVTM and CDR2 ANQGSEA. V dropped 4 bases and J dropped 9 bases, with 19 bases sitting between them. CDR3 length: 14 residues. CDR3 protein: CSVALRLAPGEQFF. For the CDR3, the DNA is TGCAGCGTTGCCCTCAGGTTAGCCCCCGGTGAGCAGTTCTTC.